This T cell receptor (beta chain) was found in a study of cytomegalovirus exposure and HLA in healthy donors. The table lists this clone with a count of one. What it binds is not known. The PCR made use of 60 Vbeta and 13 Jbeta primers. The table came from immunoSEQ multiplex PCR; TCRdb's copy has only in-frame clones and leaves some out. In the table there are 80,000 to 100,000 clones, approximately 80% of which are singletons. Study observations and caveats: TCR beta chains associated with HLA were, in a later analysis, more clonally expanded than equally common others.

The CDR3 spans 16 residues. Trimming pared 0 bases from V and 9 bases from J, leaving 19 bases between. Germline CDR1 reads SGDLS; CDR2 reads YYNGEE. The source of this sequence is a man aged 35 to 55 in good health and CMV-seronegative. The rearrangement uses TRBV9 and TRBJ1-3; a weak D match, TRBD1 (6 bases). Sequencing was carried out using PBMCs. The CDR3 reads CASSVATNRDDGTIYF. The CDR3 DNA sequence: TGTGCCAGCAGCGTAGCTACGAACAGGGATGATGGCACCATATATTTT.